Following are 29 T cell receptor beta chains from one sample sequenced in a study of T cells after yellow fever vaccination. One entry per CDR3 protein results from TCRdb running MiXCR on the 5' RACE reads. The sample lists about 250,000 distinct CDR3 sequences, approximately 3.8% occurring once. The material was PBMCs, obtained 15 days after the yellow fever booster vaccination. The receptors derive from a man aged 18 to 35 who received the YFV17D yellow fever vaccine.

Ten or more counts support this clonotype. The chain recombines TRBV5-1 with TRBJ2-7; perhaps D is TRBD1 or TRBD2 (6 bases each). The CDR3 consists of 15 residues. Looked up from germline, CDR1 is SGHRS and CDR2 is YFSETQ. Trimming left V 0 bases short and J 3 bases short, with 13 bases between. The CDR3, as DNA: TGCGCCAGCAGCTTGGGAGGGGGGCTCTTCTACGAGCAGTACGTC. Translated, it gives CASSLGGGLFYEQYV.

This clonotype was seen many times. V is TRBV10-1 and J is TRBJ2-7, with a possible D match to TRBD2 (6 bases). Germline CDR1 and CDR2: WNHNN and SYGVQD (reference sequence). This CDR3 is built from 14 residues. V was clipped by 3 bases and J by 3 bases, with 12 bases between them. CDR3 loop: CASSEGDSRYEQYF. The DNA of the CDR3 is TGCGCCAGCAGTGAAGGGGACTCCCGCTACGAGCAGTACTTC.

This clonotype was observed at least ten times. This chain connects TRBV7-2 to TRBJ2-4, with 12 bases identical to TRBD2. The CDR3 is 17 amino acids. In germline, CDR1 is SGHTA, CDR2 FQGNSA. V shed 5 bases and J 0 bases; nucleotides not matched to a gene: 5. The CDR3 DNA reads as TGTGCCAGCAGCCCGGGACTAGCGGGTTTAGCCAAAAACATTCAGTACTTC. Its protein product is CASSPGLAGLAKNIQYF.

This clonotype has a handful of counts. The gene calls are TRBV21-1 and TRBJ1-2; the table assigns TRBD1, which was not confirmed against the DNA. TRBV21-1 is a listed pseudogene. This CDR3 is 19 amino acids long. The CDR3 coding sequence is TGTGCCAGCAGCAAGGGATTTGGCCAGCGGCCCGGGGCTAACTATGGCTACACCTTC. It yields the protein CASSKGFGQRPGANYGYTF.

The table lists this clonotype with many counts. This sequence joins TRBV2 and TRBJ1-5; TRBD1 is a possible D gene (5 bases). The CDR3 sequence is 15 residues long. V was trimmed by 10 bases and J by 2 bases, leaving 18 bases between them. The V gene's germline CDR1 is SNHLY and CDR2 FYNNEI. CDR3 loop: CATGTDDMGNQPQHF. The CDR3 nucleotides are TGTGCCACCGGGACTGACGACATGGGCAATCAGCCCCAGCATTTT.

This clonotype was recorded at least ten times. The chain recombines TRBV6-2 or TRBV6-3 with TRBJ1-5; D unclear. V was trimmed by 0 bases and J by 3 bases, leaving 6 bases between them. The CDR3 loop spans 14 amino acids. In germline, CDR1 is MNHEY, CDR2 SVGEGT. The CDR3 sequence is CASSYSTFNQPQHF. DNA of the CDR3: TGTGCCAGCAGTTACTCGACCTTCAATCAGCCCCAGCATTTT.

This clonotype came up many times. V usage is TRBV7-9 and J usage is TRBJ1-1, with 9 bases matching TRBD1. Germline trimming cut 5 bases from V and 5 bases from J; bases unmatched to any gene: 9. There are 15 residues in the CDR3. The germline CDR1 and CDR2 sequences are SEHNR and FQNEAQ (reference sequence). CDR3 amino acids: CASSPVRDRATEAFF. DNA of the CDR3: TGTGCCAGCAGCCCCGTACGGGACAGGGCAACTGAAGCTTTCTTT. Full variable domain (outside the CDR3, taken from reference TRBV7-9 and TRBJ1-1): DTGVSQNPRHKITKRGQNVTFRCDPISEHNRLYWYRQTLGQGPEFLTYFQNEAQLEKSRLLSDRFSAERPKGSFSTLEIQRTEQGDSAMYLCASSPVRDRATEAFFGQGTRLTVV.

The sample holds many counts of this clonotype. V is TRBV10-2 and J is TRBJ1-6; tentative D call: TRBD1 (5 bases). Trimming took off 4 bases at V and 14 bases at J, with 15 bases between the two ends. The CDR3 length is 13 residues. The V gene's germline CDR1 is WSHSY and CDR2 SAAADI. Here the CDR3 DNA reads TGCGCCAGCAGTGCACCGGGGGGGGTCACCCTCCACTTT. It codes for CASSAPGGVTLHF.

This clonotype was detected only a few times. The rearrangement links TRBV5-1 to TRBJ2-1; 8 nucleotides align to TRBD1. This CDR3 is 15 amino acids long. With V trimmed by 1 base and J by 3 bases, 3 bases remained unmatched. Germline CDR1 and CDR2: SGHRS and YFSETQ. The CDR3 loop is CASSLQGAIYNEQFF. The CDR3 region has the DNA TGCGCCAGCAGCTTGCAGGGGGCTATCTACAATGAGCAGTTCTTC.

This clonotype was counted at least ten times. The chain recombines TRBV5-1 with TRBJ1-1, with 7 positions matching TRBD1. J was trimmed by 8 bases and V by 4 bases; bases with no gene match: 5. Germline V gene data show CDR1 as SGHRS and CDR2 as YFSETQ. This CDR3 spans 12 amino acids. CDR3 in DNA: TGCGCCAGCAGCCCTCGGGACAGCGAAGCTTTCTTT. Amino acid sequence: CASSPRDSEAFF.

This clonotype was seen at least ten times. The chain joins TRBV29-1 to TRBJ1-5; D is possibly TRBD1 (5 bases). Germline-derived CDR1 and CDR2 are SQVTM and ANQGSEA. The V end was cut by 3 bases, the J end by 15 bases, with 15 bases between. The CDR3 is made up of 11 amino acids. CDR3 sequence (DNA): TGCAGCGTTGAGCTGGCCCGGGGCCGGCATTTT. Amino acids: CSVELARGRHF.

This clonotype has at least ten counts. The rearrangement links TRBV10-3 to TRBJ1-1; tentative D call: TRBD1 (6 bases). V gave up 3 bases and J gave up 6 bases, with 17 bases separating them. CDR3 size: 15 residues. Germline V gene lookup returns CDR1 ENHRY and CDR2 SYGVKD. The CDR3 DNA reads TGTGCCATCAGTGACCAGGGGAGATTGGGAGCTGAAGCTTTCTTT. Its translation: CAISDQGRLGAEAFF.

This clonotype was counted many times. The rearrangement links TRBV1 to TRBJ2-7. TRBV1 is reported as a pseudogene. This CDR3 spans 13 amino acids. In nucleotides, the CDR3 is TGCACCAGCAGCCAACCTATGTCCTACGAGCAGTACTTC. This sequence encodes CTSSQPMSYEQYF.

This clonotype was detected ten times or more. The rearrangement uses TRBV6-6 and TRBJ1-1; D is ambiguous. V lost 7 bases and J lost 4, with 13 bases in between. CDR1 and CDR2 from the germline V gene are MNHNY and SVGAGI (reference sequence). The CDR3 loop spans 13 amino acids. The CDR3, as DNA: TGTGCCAGCATGGGCCCGGCGGCCACTGAAGCTTTCTTT. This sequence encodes CASMGPAATEAFF.

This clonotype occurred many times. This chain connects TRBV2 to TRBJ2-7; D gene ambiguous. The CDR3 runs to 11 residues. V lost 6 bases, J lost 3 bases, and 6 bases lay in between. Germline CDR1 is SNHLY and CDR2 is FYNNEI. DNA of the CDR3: TGTGCCAGCAGGGGGAACTACGAGCAGTACGTC. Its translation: CASRGNYEQYV.

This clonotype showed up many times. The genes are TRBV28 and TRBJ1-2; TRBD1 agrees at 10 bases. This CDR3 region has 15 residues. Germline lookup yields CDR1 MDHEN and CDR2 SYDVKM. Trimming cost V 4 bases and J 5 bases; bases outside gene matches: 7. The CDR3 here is CASSSGTGVGYGYTF. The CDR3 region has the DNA TGTGCCAGCAGTTCCGGGACAGGGGTCGGATATGGCTACACCTTC.

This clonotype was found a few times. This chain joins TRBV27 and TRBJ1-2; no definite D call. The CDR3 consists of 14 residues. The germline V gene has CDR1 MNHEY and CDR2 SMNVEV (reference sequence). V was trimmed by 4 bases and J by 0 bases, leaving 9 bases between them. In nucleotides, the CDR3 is TGTGCCAGCAGTTGGGGAGACACTAACTATGGCTACACCTTC. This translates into CASSWGDTNYGYTF.

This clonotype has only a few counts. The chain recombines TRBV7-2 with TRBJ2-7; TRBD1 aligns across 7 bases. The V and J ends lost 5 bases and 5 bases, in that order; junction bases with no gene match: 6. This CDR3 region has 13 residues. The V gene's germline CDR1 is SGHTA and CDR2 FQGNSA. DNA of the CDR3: TGTGCCAGCAGCGCGACAGGGAACCACGAGCAGTACTTC. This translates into CASSATGNHEQYF.

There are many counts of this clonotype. CDR3 in DNA: TGTGCCAGCAGTTTAAGGTACAGCATGAACACTGAAGCTTTCTTT. Translating gives CASSLRYSMNTEAFF. The chain couples TRBV12-3 or TRBV12-4 to TRBJ1-1; the D is unclear. V gave up 2 bases and J gave up 0 bases, with 10 bases separating them. The CDR3 is 15 residues long.

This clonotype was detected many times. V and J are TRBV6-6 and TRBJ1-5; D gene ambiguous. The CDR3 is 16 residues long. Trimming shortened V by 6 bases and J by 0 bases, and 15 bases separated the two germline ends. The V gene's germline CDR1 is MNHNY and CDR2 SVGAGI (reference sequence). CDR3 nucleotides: TGTGCCAGCAGACCGGCCCAGTTTAATAGCAATCAGCCCCAGCATTTT. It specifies CASRPAQFNSNQPQHF.

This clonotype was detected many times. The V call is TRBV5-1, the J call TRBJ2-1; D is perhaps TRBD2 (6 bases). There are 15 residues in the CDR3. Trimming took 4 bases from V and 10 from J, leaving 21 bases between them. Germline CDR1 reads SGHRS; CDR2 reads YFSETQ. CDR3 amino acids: CASSPLTGTPKEQFF. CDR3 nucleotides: TGCGCCAGCAGCCCCTTGACCGGGACTCCCAAGGAGCAGTTCTTC.

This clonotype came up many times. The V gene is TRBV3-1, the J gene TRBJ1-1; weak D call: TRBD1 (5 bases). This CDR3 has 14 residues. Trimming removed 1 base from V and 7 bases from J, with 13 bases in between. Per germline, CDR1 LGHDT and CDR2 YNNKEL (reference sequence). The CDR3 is CASSQVPGGSEAFF. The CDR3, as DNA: TGTGCCAGCAGCCAAGTCCCCGGGGGTAGTGAAGCTTTCTTT.

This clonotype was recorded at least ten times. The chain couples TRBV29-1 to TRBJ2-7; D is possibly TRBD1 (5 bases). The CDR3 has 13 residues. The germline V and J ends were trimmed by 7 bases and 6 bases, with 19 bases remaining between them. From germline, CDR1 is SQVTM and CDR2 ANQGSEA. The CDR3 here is CSANQPTGGEQYF. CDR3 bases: TGCAGCGCTAACCAGCCCACAGGCGGCGAGCAGTACTTC.

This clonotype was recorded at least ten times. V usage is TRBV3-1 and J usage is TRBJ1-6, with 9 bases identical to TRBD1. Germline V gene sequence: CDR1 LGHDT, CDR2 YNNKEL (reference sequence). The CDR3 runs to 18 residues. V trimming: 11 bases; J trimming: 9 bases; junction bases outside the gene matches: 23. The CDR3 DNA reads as TGTGCCTCCAGCGGTGGGGGACAGGGTCATTGGGTTGGTTCACCCCTCCACTTT. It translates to CASSGGGQGHWVGSPLHF.

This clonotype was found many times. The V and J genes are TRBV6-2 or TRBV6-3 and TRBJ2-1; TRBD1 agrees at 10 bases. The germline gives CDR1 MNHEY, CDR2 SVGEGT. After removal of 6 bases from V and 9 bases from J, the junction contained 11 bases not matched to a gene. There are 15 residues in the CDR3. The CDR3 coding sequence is TGTGCCAGCAGCCGACGACAGGGGGCCAGAGGTGAGCAGTTCTTC. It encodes CASSRRQGARGEQFF.

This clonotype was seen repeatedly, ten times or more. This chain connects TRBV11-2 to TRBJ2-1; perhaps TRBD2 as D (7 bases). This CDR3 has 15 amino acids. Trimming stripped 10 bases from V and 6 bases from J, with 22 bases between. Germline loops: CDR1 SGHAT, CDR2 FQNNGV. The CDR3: CATIPPGGLGNEQFF. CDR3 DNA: TGTGCCACCATACCCCCGGGGGGCCTTGGCAATGAGCAGTTCTTC. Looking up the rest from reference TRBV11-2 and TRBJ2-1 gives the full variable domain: EAGVAQSPRYKIIEKRQSVAFWCNPISGHATLYWYQQILGQGPKLLIQFQNNGVVDDSQLPKDRFSAERLKGVDSTLKIQPAKLEDSAVYLCATIPPGGLGNEQFFGPGTRLTVL.

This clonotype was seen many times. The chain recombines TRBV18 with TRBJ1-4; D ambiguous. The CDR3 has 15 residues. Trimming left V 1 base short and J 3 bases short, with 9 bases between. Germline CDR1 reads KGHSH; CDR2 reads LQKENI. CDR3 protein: CASSPRTGSNEKLFF. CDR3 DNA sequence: TGTGCCAGCTCACCACGAACCGGGTCTAATGAAAAACTGTTTTTT.

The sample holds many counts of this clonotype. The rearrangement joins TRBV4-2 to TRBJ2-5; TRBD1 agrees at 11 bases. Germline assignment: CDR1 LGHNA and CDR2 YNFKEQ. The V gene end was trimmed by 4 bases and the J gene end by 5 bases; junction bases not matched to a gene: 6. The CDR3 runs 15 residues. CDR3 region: CASSLGTGGRETQYF. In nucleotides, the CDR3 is TGTGCCAGCAGCCTTGGGACAGGGGGACGGGAGACCCAGTACTTC.

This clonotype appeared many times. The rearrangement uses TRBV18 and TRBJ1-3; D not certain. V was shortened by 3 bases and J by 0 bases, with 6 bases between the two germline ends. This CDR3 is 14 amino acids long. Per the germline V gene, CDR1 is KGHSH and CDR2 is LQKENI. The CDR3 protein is CASSPDSSGNTIYF. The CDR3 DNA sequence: TGTGCCAGCTCACCGGATAGCTCTGGAAACACCATATATTTT.